These 16 T cell receptor beta chains share one sample of origin, sequenced in a study of shared clonotypes between healthy human individuals. Using immunoSEQ multiplex PCR, the repertoire was profiled, and TCRdb retains in-frame clones only, with some absent. The sample records about 640,000 clones, 55% to 75% being singletons. The specimen was memory CD4+ T cells sorted from blood. Subset of the sample: CD45RA-negative fraction. The receptor source for this set is a woman younger than 45 in good health.

CDR3: CASSFRGADTQYF. The CDR3 bases are TGTGCCAGCAGCTTCCGGGGAGCAGATACGCAGTATTTT. The V call is TRBV7-2, the J call TRBJ2-3, with a possible D match to TRBD2 (5 bases). The length of the CDR3 is 13 residues. V was pared by 3 bases and J by 4 bases, with 8 bases between. Germline values: CDR1 SGHTA, CDR2 FQGNSA.

V and J are TRBV7-2 and TRBJ2-7; 13 positions agree with TRBD2. This CDR3 is built from 15 residues. V lost 5 bases to trimming and J lost 3 bases; unmatched junction nucleotides: 4. Germline CDR1 is SGHTA and CDR2 is FQGNSA. CDR3 sequence (DNA): TGTGCCAGCAGCGAGGGACTAGCGGGACACTACGAGCAGTACTTC. Its protein product is CASSEGLAGHYEQYF.

CDR3 nucleotides: TGTGCCAGCAGTTTAGATCTGGGGGACGTGGCCAACGTCCTGACTTTC. This gives the protein CASSLDLGDVANVLTF. The gene calls are TRBV28 and TRBJ2-6, with D possibly being TRBD1 or TRBD2 (5 bases each). The germline CDR1 and CDR2 sequences are MDHEN and SYDVKM. With 2 bases removed from V and 6 bases from J, the gap between germline ends came to 14 bases. The CDR3 has 16 residues.

This chain joins TRBV11-2 and TRBJ1-3, with 8 bases lining up with TRBD1. This CDR3 spans 16 amino acids. Germline CDR1 SGHAT, CDR2 FQNNGV. Unmatched junction bases numbered 11, after V lost 6 bases and J lost 4 bases. DNA for the CDR3: TGTGCCAGCAGTCGAGGTACAGGGGGTCGCGGAAACACCATATATTTT. Its protein is CASSRGTGGRGNTIYF.

This clone was observed a handful of times. This chain connects TRBV15 to TRBJ2-7; D not certain. The germline V gene encodes CDR1 LNHNV and CDR2 YYDKDF (reference sequence). V gave up 1 base and J gave up 0 bases, with 7 bases separating them. This CDR3 spans 14 amino acids. The CDR3 coding sequence is TGTGCCACCAGCAGAGGGGCAAGCTCCTACGAGCAGTACTTC. Amino acid sequence: CATSRGASSYEQYF.

The CDR3 coding sequence is TGTGCCAGCAGCTTGAACCCGGGAGCTGGGGCCAACGTCCTGACTTTC. It specifies CASSLNPGAGANVLTF. The chain employs TRBV5-6 and TRBJ2-6; maybe TRBD2 (6 bases). The germline CDR1 and CDR2 sequences are SGHDT and YYEEEE. Trimming removed 1 base at V and 2 bases at J, with 10 bases between. This CDR3 region has 16 residues.

The genes are TRBV5-1 and TRBJ2-1, with TRBD1 as a possible D gene (5 bases). V was cut by 4 bases and J by 4 bases, with 18 bases left in between. The CDR3 length is 16 residues. Per the germline V gene, CDR1 is SGHRS and CDR2 is YFSETQ. The CDR3: CASSPKGIRVYNEQFF. The CDR3 DNA sequence: TGCGCCAGCAGCCCAAAGGGGATCCGGGTTTACAATGAGCAGTTCTTC.

V and J are TRBV11-2 and TRBJ2-3, with 9 bases aligning to TRBD2. The germline CDR1 and CDR2 sequences are SGHAT and FQNNGV. This CDR3 has 16 amino acids. V shed 5 bases, J shed 4 bases, and the junction held 10 bases outside the gene matches. The CDR3 region has the DNA TGTGCCAGCAGCCTGAGAATAGCGGGAGTGGCAGATACGCAGTATTTT. Translating it yields CASSLRIAGVADTQYF.

The V gene is TRBV27, the J gene TRBJ2-7; 9 bases fit TRBD2. The germline gives CDR1 MNHEY, CDR2 SMNVEV (reference sequence). This CDR3 spans 14 amino acids. V lost 1 base to trimming and J lost 7 bases; unmatched junction nucleotides: 5. CDR3 in DNA: TGTGCCAGCAGTTTATTAGCGGGAGTAGGGGAGCAGTACTTC. Encoded protein: CASSLLAGVGEQYF.

In DNA, the CDR3 is TGTGCCAGCAGCCGACCCCTTACCGGGCCCCGGGGCTACACCTTC. Translated: CASSRPLTGPRGYTF. This rearrangement joins TRBV11-3 to TRBJ1-2, with D unresolved. In germline, CDR1 is SGHNT, CDR2 YENEEA. The CDR3 runs to 15 residues. The germline V and J ends were trimmed by 5 bases and 8 bases, with 21 bases remaining between them.

This clone was recorded only once. The identical CDR3 is also encoded by other nucleotide sequences in the sample. The chain employs TRBV5-1 and TRBJ2-2, with a weak D call TRBD2 (6 bases). This CDR3 spans 17 amino acids. Trimming removed 4 bases from V and 0 bases from J, with 16 bases in between. Germline lookup yields CDR1 SGHRS and CDR2 YFSETQ. The CDR3 is CASSRTGGDTNTGELFF. The DNA for the CDR3 is TGCGCCAGCAGCCGCACGGGCGGGGATACGAACACCGGGGAGCTGTTTTTT. Together with reference TRBV5-1 and TRBJ2-2, the CDR3 gives the full variable domain: KAGVTQTPRYLIKTRGQQVTLSCSPISGHRSVSWYQQTPGQGLQFLFEYFSETQRNKGNFPGRFSGRQFSNSRSEMNVSTLELGDSALYLCASSRTGGDTNTGELFFGEGSRLTVL.

The genes are TRBV28 and TRBJ2-1; 13 bases map to TRBD2. The CDR3 is 14 amino acids. Trimming took 6 bases from V and 9 from J; bases not matched to a gene: 5. CDR1 is MDHEN and CDR2 is SYDVKM in the germline V gene. The chain's CDR3 is CASRPGLAGREQFF. CDR3 DNA sequence: TGTGCCAGCAGACCGGGACTAGCGGGACGTGAGCAGTTCTTC. The whole variable domain, remainder taken from reference TRBV28 and TRBJ2-1, is DVKVTQSSRYLVKRTGEKVFLECVQDMDHENMFWYRQDPGLGLRLIYFSYDVKMKEKGDIPEGYSVSREKKERFSLILESASTNQTSMYLCASRPGLAGREQFFGPGTRLTVL.

This clone was counted a single time. V gene TRBV6-1 combines with J gene TRBJ1-2; D not resolved. This CDR3 is built from 12 residues. V lost 8 bases to trimming and J lost 7 bases, with 14 bases between them. The germline CDR1 and CDR2 sequences are MNHNS and SASEGT. CDR3 in DNA: TGTGCCAGCTGGTCGGGGATAGGTGGCTACACCTTC. Translation gives CASWSGIGGYTF.

The chain carries TRBV7-2 and TRBJ2-2, with 11 positions matching TRBD2. J lost 5 bases, V lost 1 base, and 6 bases had no gene match. CDR1 and CDR2 from the germline V gene are SGHTA and FQGNSA. This CDR3 contains 17 residues. CDR3: CASSLVGLAGGTGELFF. In nucleotides, the CDR3 is TGTGCCAGCAGCTTAGTTGGATTAGCGGGAGGGACCGGGGAGCTGTTTTTT.

Concerning this clone itself: This specimen includes other DNA sequences encoding the same CDR3. The V and J genes are TRBV4-1 and TRBJ2-7; D is ambiguous. Germline CDR1 MGHRA, CDR2 YSYEKL. This CDR3 has 13 amino acids. V was pared by 0 bases and J by 4 bases, with 7 bases between. In DNA form, the CDR3 reads TGCGCCAGCAGCCAAGATAGTAGATACGAGCAGTACTTC. Translation: CASSQDSRYEQYF.

J is TRBJ1-1 and V is TRBV30, with D uncertain. Per the germline V gene, CDR1 is GTSNPN and CDR2 is SVGIG (reference sequence). V was pared by 2 bases and J by 0 bases, with 7 bases between. The CDR3 length is 13 residues. In nucleotides, the CDR3 is TGTGCCTGGAGTACGCGCATGAACACTGAAGCTTTCTTT. It specifies CAWSTRMNTEAFF.